The rows below give T cell receptor beta chains drawn from one sample of a study of identical twins. TCRdb re-analysed the 5' RACE reads in MiXCR, keeping a single row per CDR3 protein. The sample has around 1.7 million distinct CDR3 sequences, 25% to 35% seen once; the top ten hold under 0.35%. Sequencing was carried out using cord blood. The receptors were gathered from a newborn girl in good health. CDR3s leave out the opening cysteine and the closing phenylalanine or tryptophan. Each record gives: D gene, J gene, V gene, CDR3 protein. A D gene is named only where the DNA matches it firmly.

d_call: -; j_call: TRBJ2-7; v_call: TRBV25-1; cdr3_aa: ASSGQWSTYEQY
d_call: -; j_call: TRBJ2-1; v_call: TRBV11-2; cdr3_aa: ASSLGLGREQF
d_call: TRBD1; j_call: TRBJ1-3; v_call: TRBV15; cdr3_aa: ATSATGSGNTIY
d_call: -; j_call: TRBJ2-7; v_call: TRBV12-3/TRBV12-4; cdr3_aa: ASSSRPNTYEQY
d_call: TRBD2; j_call: TRBJ2-3; v_call: TRBV20-1; cdr3_aa: SAPKLAGGASTDTQY
d_call: -; j_call: TRBJ1-1; v_call: TRBV29-1; cdr3_aa: SVRHRRGTTEAF
d_call: TRBD2; j_call: TRBJ2-5; v_call: TRBV3-1; cdr3_aa: ASSLAGTSSGEQY
d_call: -; j_call: TRBJ1-2; v_call: TRBV3-1; cdr3_aa: ASSQDPGANYGYT
d_call: -; j_call: TRBJ2-7; v_call: TRBV3-1; cdr3_aa: ASSHTPLKGSYEQY
d_call: TRBD1; j_call: TRBJ2-7; v_call: TRBV20-1; cdr3_aa: SAIGTDRGYEQY
d_call: -; j_call: TRBJ1-5; v_call: TRBV10-3; cdr3_aa: AISNRENQPQH
d_call: -; j_call: TRBJ2-4; v_call: TRBV6-2/TRBV6-3; cdr3_aa: ASSYYHIQY
d_call: TRBD2; j_call: TRBJ2-3; v_call: TRBV28; cdr3_aa: ASSLSGQVSGRDTQY
d_call: -; j_call: TRBJ1-2; v_call: TRBV6-1; cdr3_aa: ASSMGIDYGYT
d_call: TRBD1; j_call: TRBJ1-1; v_call: TRBV30; cdr3_aa: AWTGGLNTEAF
d_call: -; j_call: TRBJ1-2; v_call: TRBV12-5; cdr3_aa: ASGIYGYGYT